This T cell receptor (beta chain) was captured by sequencing in a study of cytomegalovirus exposure and HLA in healthy donors. Primers for the PCR totalled 60 Vbeta and 13 Jbeta. Produced via immunoSEQ multiplex PCR; TCRdb's table is partial and in-frame only. The sample gives under 200,000 clones, roughly 68% of which show up once; 1.5% to 2% is in the top ten. The CDR3 is 15 residues long. J was trimmed by 10 bases and V by 3 bases; bases with no gene match: 8. Germline CDR1 reads SNHLY; CDR2 reads FYNNEI. The V and J genes are TRBV2 and TRBJ1-6; 8 positions agree with TRBD1. This clonotype was obtained from a woman younger than 45 in good health and CMV-seronegative. Material: PBMCs. CDR3 nucleotides: TGTGCCAGCAGTGAGTTGCAGGGGGCAAGATCACCCCTCCACTTT. This sequence encodes CASSELQGARSPLHF.